What follows are 18 T cell receptor beta chains derived from one specimen sequenced in a study of T cell responses to AZD1222 COVID-19 vaccine. The data were produced by immunoSEQ multiplex PCR, yet TCRdb's version contains in-frame clones alone and is incomplete. The sample comprises tens of thousands of clones, 90% of which are singletons, and about 5% rests with the top ten. The sample in question was peripheral blood, obtained on day 0 of AZD1222 vaccination. All receptors derive from an adult in good health.

The V and J genes are TRBV2 and TRBJ1-2; the match to TRBD1 covers 12 bases. V was pared by 5 bases and J by 7 bases, with 8 bases of the junction left unmatched. Germline CDR1 reads SNHLY; CDR2 reads FYNNEI. CDR3 length equals 15 residues. This CDR3 is CASSPPGQGASGYTF. CDR3 coding DNA: TGTGCCAGCAGTCCCCCGGGACAGGGGGCAAGTGGCTACACCTTC.

V gene TRBV7-9 combines with J gene TRBJ2-2; D is perhaps TRBD1 (7 bases). The length of the CDR3 is 15 residues. From germline, CDR1 is SEHNR and CDR2 FQNEAQ (reference sequence). Trimming removed 5 bases at V and 4 bases at J, with 14 bases between. The CDR3 DNA sequence: TGTGCCAGCAGCCCAGGGGGGACGGGCACCGGGGAGCTGTTTTTT. This gives the protein CASSPGGTGTGELFF. The full variable domain, rest sourced from reference TRBV7-9 and TRBJ2-2, is DTGVSQNPRHKITKRGQNVTFRCDPISEHNRLYWYRQTLGQGPEFLTYFQNEAQLEKSRLLSDRFSAERPKGSFSTLEIQRTEQGDSAMYLCASSPGGTGTGELFFGEGSRLTVL.

V and J are TRBV5-1 and TRBJ2-1; TRBD1 matches at 12 bases. V lost 4 bases and J lost 4; bases outside the gene matches: 6. The germline CDR1 and CDR2 sequences are SGHRS and YFSETQ. The CDR3 is made up of 16 amino acids. The CDR3 here is CASSPGQGASYNEQFF. CDR3 nucleotides: TGCGCCAGCAGCCCGGGACAGGGGGCGAGTTACAATGAGCAGTTCTTC.

This clone was detected once. The chain is built from TRBV2 and TRBJ1-1; D is possibly TRBD1 (6 bases). Trimming stripped 6 bases from V and 4 bases from J, with 12 bases between. The CDR3 length is 13 residues. Per germline, CDR1 SNHLY and CDR2 FYNNEI. Here the CDR3 reads CASSGQSVTEAFF. The CDR3 DNA is TGTGCCAGCAGCGGACAGTCTGTCACTGAAGCTTTCTTT.

The rearrangement links TRBV23-1 to TRBJ1-1, with D tentatively TRBD1 (5 bases). TRBV23-1 is identified as an open reading frame with a role that is uncertain. The CDR3 runs to 13 residues. The ends were cut back, 8 bases at V and 7 bases at J, with 17 bases in the middle. For the CDR3, the DNA is TGCGCCAGCTCTTCGACAGATAGGGGTGAAGCTTTCTTT. It codes for CASSSTDRGEAFF.

The V and J genes are TRBV5-1 and TRBJ1-1, with TRBD1 matching 7 bases. Germline trimming cut 4 bases from V and 5 bases from J; bases unmatched to any gene: 5. The CDR3 sequence is 13 residues long. Germline-derived CDR1 and CDR2 are SGHRS and YFSETQ. Here the CDR3 reads CASSLTGYTEAFF. CDR3 bases: TGCGCCAGCAGCCTGACAGGGTATACTGAAGCTTTCTTT.

The chain couples TRBV25-1 to TRBJ2-5; 7 nucleotides line up with TRBD1. Germline assignment: CDR1 MGHDK and CDR2 SYGVNS. V trimming: 5 bases; J trimming: 4 bases; junction bases outside the gene matches: 13. The CDR3 consists of 16 residues. CDR3 nucleotide sequence: TGTGCCAGCAGTTCAGGGAGAGGGGGCCTCGGAGAGACCCAGTACTTC. It is translated as CASSSGRGGLGETQYF.

The chain links TRBV9 to TRBJ2-5; no clear D gene. The CDR3 has 10 amino acids. Germline V gene data show CDR1 as SGDLS and CDR2 as YYNGEE. V was shortened by 5 bases and J by 4 bases, with 3 bases between the two germline ends. CDR3: CASSRETQYF. CDR3 nucleotides: TGTGCCAGCAGTCGAGAGACCCAGTACTTC.

The chain has TRBV12-3 or TRBV12-4 and TRBJ1-2, with D tentatively TRBD1 (5 bases). The CDR3 spans 13 residues. Trimming stripped 3 bases from V and 4 bases from J, with 9 bases between. The CDR3 here is CASSLGGAYGYTF. CDR3 bases: TGTGCCAGCAGTTTGGGAGGGGCCTATGGCTACACCTTC.

V is TRBV3-1 (or the pseudogene TRBV3-2) and J is TRBJ2-7; D is uncertain. Deletions cut 1 base from V and 6 bases from J, with 13 bases between. CDR1 LGHDT and CDR2 YNNKEL come from the germline V gene (reference sequence). CDR3 size: 14 residues. The CDR3 region is CASSQGPVSLEQYF. The DNA of the CDR3 is TGTGCCAGCAGCCAAGGGCCCGTTTCCCTCGAGCAGTACTTC.

This clone occurred once. V usage is TRBV18 and J usage is TRBJ2-7, with D maybe TRBD1 (6 bases). The V gene's germline CDR1 is KGHSH and CDR2 LQKENI. The CDR3 is 14 amino acids. Trimming took off 5 bases at V and 6 bases at J, with 17 bases between the two ends. CDR3 loop: CASSDTGTHSEQYF. The CDR3 bases are TGTGCCAGCTCAGACACCGGGACACACAGCGAGCAGTACTTC.

V and J are TRBV7-6 and TRBJ1-1; TRBD1 agrees at 8 bases. V lost 3 bases and J lost 4; bases outside the gene matches: 1. This CDR3 spans 13 amino acids. CDR1 and CDR2 from the germline V gene are SGHVS and FNYEAQ. The CDR3 spells CASSLGQVTEAFF. The CDR3 DNA reads as TGTGCCAGCAGCTTGGGACAGGTCACTGAAGCTTTCTTT.

The chain couples TRBV5-4 to TRBJ1-1, with 9 bases matching TRBD1. Per the germline V gene, CDR1 is SGHNT and CDR2 is YYREEE (reference sequence). The CDR3 consists of 14 residues. Trimming took 4 bases from V and 1 from J; bases not matched to a gene: 2. The CDR3 spells CASSDRGGNTEAFF. CDR3 coding DNA: TGTGCCAGCAGCGACAGGGGGGGGAACACTGAAGCTTTCTTT.

This sequence joins TRBV9 and TRBJ1-1; D might be TRBD1 (5 bases). The V end lost 3 bases, the J end lost 0 bases, and 6 bases lay between the germline ends. The V gene's germline CDR1 is SGDLS and CDR2 YYNGEE. CDR3 length: 13 amino acids. As DNA, the CDR3 is TGTGCCAGCAGCGCGACAGTGAACACTGAAGCTTTCTTT. It is translated as CASSATVNTEAFF.

The V and J genes are TRBV13 and TRBJ1-1; D perhaps matches TRBD1 (6 bases). CDR1 PRHDT and CDR2 FYEKMQ come from the germline V gene (reference sequence). Deletions cut 1 base from V and 3 bases from J, with 9 bases between. This CDR3 has 14 residues. Here the CDR3 DNA reads TGTGCCAGCAGCTTAGAGGACAGTGACACTGAAGCTTTCTTT. Translating gives CASSLEDSDTEAFF.

This chain links TRBV19 with TRBJ2-5; possibly TRBD1 or TRBD2 for D (6 bases each). The germline V gene has CDR1 LNHDA and CDR2 SQIVND (reference sequence). The ends were cut back, 6 bases at V and 4 bases at J, with 15 bases in the middle. The CDR3 loop spans 14 amino acids. CDR3 coding DNA: TGTGCCAGTAGGCCTCTAGGGGGGCGAGAGACCCAGTACTTC. This sequence encodes CASRPLGGRETQYF. The variable domain in full, completed from reference TRBV19 and TRBJ2-5, reads DGGITQSPKYLFRKEGQNVTLSCEQNLNHDAMYWYRQDPGQGLRLIYYSQIVNDFQKGDIAEGYSVSREKKESFPLTVTSAQKNPTAFYLCASRPLGGRETQYFGPGTRLLVL.

Details on this clone: Other DNA sequences within the sample encode an identical CDR3. This rearrangement joins TRBV7-2 to TRBJ1-6, with a weak D call TRBD1 (5 bases). V dropped 4 bases and J dropped 4 bases, with 11 bases sitting between them. Germline V gene lookup returns CDR1 SGHTA and CDR2 FQGNSA. The CDR3 is 15 residues long. The CDR3: CASSSPGSYNSPLHF. DNA for the CDR3: TGTGCCAGCAGCTCTCCAGGGTCATATAATTCACCCCTCCACTTT.

This clone was found a few times. The chain couples TRBV23-1 to TRBJ2-1; 9 bases map to TRBD1. TRBV23-1 is noted as an ORF with a role that remains uncertain. CDR3 length equals 12 residues. This CDR3 is CGVGTGNNEQFF. CDR3 nucleotide sequence: TGCGGTGTGGGGACAGGGAACAATGAGCAGTTCTTC.